This T cell receptor (beta chain) was documented in a study of blood T cell repertoires in COVID-19. Turning to the study itself: Both acute and convalescent COVID-19 samples were obtained from the United States, Italy and Spain.

CDR1 is LNHNV, CDR2 YYDKDF, per germline (reference sequence). Trimming stripped 3 bases from V and 5 bases from J, with 8 bases between. The CDR3 is 13 residues long. The protocol was immunoSEQ multiplex PCR, while the TCRdb copy is restricted to in-frame clones and leaves out a portion. The data show 60,000 to 65,000 clones, with around 80% seen just once and around a sixth held by the top ten. The receptor was derived from a man aged 55 to 70 with acute or convalescent COVID-19. The rearrangement uses TRBV15 and TRBJ2-1; tentatively, D is TRBD2 (5 bases). The sequencing input was peripheral blood. The CDR3 reads CATSSPADNEQFF. The CDR3 nucleotides are TGTGCCACCAGCAGTCCAGCGGACAATGAGCAGTTCTTC.